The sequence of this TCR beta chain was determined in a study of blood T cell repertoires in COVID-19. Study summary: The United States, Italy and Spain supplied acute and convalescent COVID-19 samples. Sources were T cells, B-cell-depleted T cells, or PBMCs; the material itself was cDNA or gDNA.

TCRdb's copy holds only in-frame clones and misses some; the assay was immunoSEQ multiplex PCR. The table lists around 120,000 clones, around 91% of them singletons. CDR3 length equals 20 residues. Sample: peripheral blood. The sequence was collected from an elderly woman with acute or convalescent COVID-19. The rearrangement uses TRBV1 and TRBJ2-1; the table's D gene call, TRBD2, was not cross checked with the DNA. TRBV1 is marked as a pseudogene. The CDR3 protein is CTSSQDCGTSGGHSYNEQFF. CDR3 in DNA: TGCACCAGCAGCCAAGACTGCGGGACTAGCGGGGGGCACTCCTACAATGAGCAGTTCTTC.